This T cell receptor beta chain was captured in a study of blood T cell repertoires in COVID-19. Study in general: Spain, Italy and the United States supplied samples that represented acute and convalescent COVID-19. T cells, B-cell-depleted T cells, or PBMCs provided the cDNA or gDNA that served as material.

Trimming removed 8 bases at V and 4 bases at J, with 14 bases between. The germline gives CDR1 GTSNPN, CDR2 SVGIG (reference sequence). The CDR3 sequence is 12 residues long. Those who participated ranged in age from 18 to 89 years and resided in 20 to 30 US areas. Study processing details: Amplification of reference gene primers was used by the study to estimate nucleated cell counts. Measured with immunoSEQ multiplex PCR; TCRdb has only the in-frame clones, and not every one. The V and J calls and clone size are taken from that table; D and trimming were inferred from the DNA. This table has a few hundred thousand clones, around 87% appearing once.

The sequenced sample was PBMCs or T cells enriched from blood (not recorded which). The J gene is TRBJ1-2, the V gene TRBV30; D might be TRBD1 (5 bases). The TCR was taken from a woman aged 18-30 years with acute COVID-19. DNA for the CDR3: TGTGCCCTCCGGATGGGGGGCTATGGCTACACCTTC. It specifies CALRMGGYGYTF.